This T cell receptor (beta chain) emerged from a study of Graves' ophthalmopathy and Graves' hyperthyroidism. This clonotype came up many times. The antigen is undetermined. Overall study findings and caveats: Ophthalmopathy versus stable hyperthyroidism: 13-signature model gave 85% to 90% sensitivity, 81.08% specificity. Prediction of ophthalmopathy progression reached around 70% sensitivity and approximately 75% specificity.

For repertoire sequencing, the TCR beta CDR3 regions were amplified from RNA transcripts. First-round RT-PCR with HTBI primers preceded a second-round multiplex PCR. One entry per CDR3 protein, called by TCRdb with MiXCR from the multiplex PCR reads. The sample consists of 360,000 or so distinct CDR3 sequences, 15% to 20% of them appearing once. Germline CDR1 reads SGHRS; CDR2 reads YFSETQ. This CDR3 has 14 amino acids. Germline trimming cut 3 bases from V and 6 bases from J; bases unmatched to any gene: 5. It was from roughly 10 ml of fresh peripheral blood that the PBMCs came. This rearrangement joins TRBV5-1 to TRBJ2-2, with 7 nucleotides matching TRBD1. Source material: peripheral blood. The receptor comes from a young woman with Graves' ophthalmopathy. Here the CDR3 reads CASSYTGDAGELFF. Here the CDR3 DNA reads TGCGCCAGCAGCTATACAGGGGACGCCGGGGAGCTGTTTTTT.